These 25 T cell receptor beta chains originate from one sample sequenced in a study of cytomegalovirus exposure and HLA in healthy donors. Amplification used 60 Vbeta primers and 13 Jbeta primers. The method was immunoSEQ multiplex PCR; TCRdb's version includes in-frame clones alone and lacks a portion of them. This table holds approximately 100,000 clones, roughly three fifths found once. Sequenced: PBMCs. The origin of the receptors is a man in his fifties or sixties in good health and CMV-seronegative.

The J gene is TRBJ2-7, the V gene TRBV2; tentatively, D is TRBD2 (5 bases). CDR3 size: 14 residues. The germline V and J ends were trimmed by 2 bases and 0 bases, with 8 bases remaining between them. Germline V gives CDR1 SNHLY, CDR2 FYNNEI. The CDR3 DNA reads as TGTGCCAGCAGTGAACGGGGTAGCTCCTACGAGCAGTACTTC. Translated, it gives CASSERGSSYEQYF.

The chain uses TRBV11-3 and TRBJ2-3, with 14 bases aligning to TRBD2. The V gene end was trimmed by 5 bases and the J gene end by 3 bases; junction bases not matched to a gene: 4. From germline, CDR1 is SGHNT and CDR2 YENEEA. CDR3 length equals 16 residues. The CDR3: CASSRGLAGGTDTQYF. The CDR3 bases are TGTGCCAGCAGCCGAGGACTAGCGGGAGGAACAGATACGCAGTATTTT.

This clone was observed once. This chain uses TRBV13 with TRBJ1-1; tentative D call: TRBD1 (6 bases). The CDR3 has 13 amino acids. The germline CDR1 and CDR2 sequences are PRHDT and FYEKMQ (reference sequence). Trimming took off 2 bases at V and 7 bases at J, with 11 bases between the two ends. Here the CDR3 reads CASSLITGHEAFF. The CDR3 bases are TGTGCCAGCAGCTTAATAACAGGGCATGAAGCTTTCTTT.

This chain joins TRBV15 and TRBJ1-2; TRBD1 aligns across 9 bases. With 5 bases clipped from V and 5 bases from J, the junction kept 6 bases outside the gene matches. This CDR3 has 14 residues. Germline V gene sequence: CDR1 LNHNV, CDR2 YYDKDF (reference sequence). The CDR3 DNA follows: TGTGCCACCAGCGGGACAGGGTTTAGGTATGGCTACACCTTC. As protein: CATSGTGFRYGYTF.

The rearrangement links TRBV2 to TRBJ1-5; D gene uncertain. Germline V lookup: CDR1 SNHLY, CDR2 FYNNEI. V lost 3 bases to trimming and J lost 6 bases, with 9 bases between them. This CDR3 spans 13 amino acids. CDR3 region: CASSEGGPQPQHF. The CDR3 coding sequence is TGTGCCAGCAGTGAGGGAGGGCCTCAGCCCCAGCATTTT.

This clone was seen a handful of times. V and J are TRBV5-1 and TRBJ2-1; TRBD2 matches 8 bases. The V and J ends lost 0 bases and 2 bases, in that order; junction bases with no gene match: 4. Germline V gene sequence: CDR1 SGHRS, CDR2 YFSETQ. The CDR3 totals 16 residues. This CDR3 reads CASSLVSGATYNEQFF. The CDR3, as DNA: TGCGCCAGCAGCTTGGTTAGCGGGGCGACCTACAATGAGCAGTTCTTC.

This chain connects TRBV7-3 to TRBJ2-1; 10 nucleotides line up with TRBD2. Trimming cost V 5 bases and J 4 bases; bases outside gene matches: 5. From germline, CDR1 is SGHTA and CDR2 FQGTGA. The CDR3 spans 15 residues. This CDR3 is CASSRIAGGYNEQFF. The CDR3 DNA is TGTGCCAGCAGCCGAATAGCGGGGGGATACAATGAGCAGTTCTTC.

This clone was observed once. This chain joins TRBV19 and TRBJ2-4, with 8 bases identical to TRBD2. This CDR3 region has 14 residues. After removal of 5 bases from V and 7 bases from J, the junction contained 7 bases not matched to a gene. Germline CDR1 and CDR2: LNHDA and SQIVND (reference sequence). The CDR3 region has the DNA TGTGCCAGTAGTGACCCGGGAGGGGGGAACATTCAGTACTTC. Its translation: CASSDPGGGNIQYF.

This chain joins TRBV9 and TRBJ2-7, with 9 bases matching TRBD2. Germline CDR1 reads SGDLS; CDR2 reads YYNGEE. CDR3 length equals 15 residues. Unmatched junction bases numbered 6, after V lost 3 bases and J lost 2 bases. CDR3 sequence (DNA): TGTGCCAGCAGCGGGCGGACTAGCGAGGCCTACGAGCAGTACTTC. Amino acids: CASSGRTSEAYEQYF. Combining the CDR3 with reference TRBV9 and TRBJ2-7 gives the whole variable domain DSGVTQTPKHLITATGQRVTLRCSPRSGDLSVYWYQQSLDQGLQFLIQYYNGEERAKGNILERFSAQQFPDLHSELNLSSLELGDSALYFCASSGRTSEAYEQYFGPGTRLTVT.

The gene calls are TRBV29-1 and TRBJ1-1; D unresolved. This CDR3 comprises 14 residues. Per germline, CDR1 SQVTM and CDR2 ANQGSEA. Between the trimmed V and J ends, which lost 3 bases and 4 bases, there was a span of 15 bases. Here the CDR3 reads CSVDRLLTGTEAFF. DNA of the CDR3: TGCAGCGTTGACCGACTACTCACCGGCACTGAAGCTTTCTTT.

The gene calls are TRBV11-3 and TRBJ2-7, with 8 bases matching TRBD2. V lost 3 bases to trimming and J lost 1 base; unmatched junction nucleotides: 11. Germline CDR1 is SGHNT and CDR2 is YENEEA. This CDR3 is 17 amino acids long. The CDR3 region has the DNA TGTGCCAGCAGCTTGAGATCGGGGGGGGGTTATTCCTACGAGCAGTACTTC. Its protein product is CASSLRSGGGYSYEQYF.

This clone was recorded only once. The gene calls are TRBV7-9 and TRBJ2-3; D call uncertain. The V gene lost 2 bases and the J gene lost 0 bases, with 9 bases spanning the gap. This CDR3 contains 15 residues. Germline CDR1 SEHNR, CDR2 FQNEAQ (reference sequence). Here the CDR3 reads CASSLHAASTDTQYF. CDR3 nucleotides: TGTGCCAGCAGCTTACATGCGGCCAGCACAGATACGCAGTATTTT.

This chain uses TRBV5-1 with TRBJ2-5; TRBD1 is a possible D gene (5 bases). The CDR3 is 17 amino acids. CDR1 and CDR2 (germline): SGHRS, YFSETQ. V lost 3 bases, J lost 0 bases, and 18 bases lay in between. The CDR3 loop is CASSSKRTNFYQETQYF. CDR3 in DNA: TGCGCCAGCAGCTCGAAACGGACAAACTTCTACCAAGAGACCCAGTACTTC. Complete variable domain (other parts from reference TRBV5-1 and TRBJ2-5): KAGVTQTPRYLIKTRGQQVTLSCSPISGHRSVSWYQQTPGQGLQFLFEYFSETQRNKGNFPGRFSGRQFSNSRSEMNVSTLELGDSALYLCASSSKRTNFYQETQYFGPGTRLLVL.

This sequence joins TRBV27 and TRBJ1-2; D not certain. Germline-derived CDR1 and CDR2 are MNHEY and SMNVEV (reference sequence). The CDR3 is 16 amino acids. Trimming shortened V by 6 bases and J by 7 bases, and 24 bases separated the two germline ends. The CDR3 loop is CASSPTRTAQARGYTF. Here the CDR3 DNA reads TGTGCCAGCAGCCCAACGAGGACTGCCCAGGCGCGTGGCTACACCTTC.

The chain has TRBV2 and TRBJ2-5; 9 bases fit TRBD2. The V gene end was trimmed by 10 bases and the J gene end by 4 bases; junction bases not matched to a gene: 7. Germline V gene data show CDR1 as SNHLY and CDR2 as FYNNEI. The CDR3 is 13 amino acids. This CDR3 reads CATGGAGGETQYF. The CDR3, as DNA: TGTGCCACCGGAGGAGCGGGAGGAGAGACCCAGTACTTC.

The CDR3 coding sequence is TGTGCCAGCTCACCGGGGGGGGTCGAGCAGTACTTC. Translated, it gives CASSPGGVEQYF. The genes are TRBV18 and TRBJ2-7; 7 bases agree with TRBD2. The CDR3 extends over 12 amino acids. Germline lookup yields CDR1 KGHSH and CDR2 LQKENI. V was pared by 3 bases and J by 6 bases, with 2 bases of the junction left unmatched.

This clone was counted a few times. The CDR3 nucleotides are TGTGCCAGCCGAGGACAGGGGAACTCTGGAAACACCATATATTTT. Protein product: CASRGQGNSGNTIYF. The chain recombines TRBV6-5 with TRBJ1-3; 9 bases are shared with TRBD1. Trimming took 8 bases from V and 0 from J; bases not matched to a gene: 5. Looked up from germline, CDR1 is MNHEY and CDR2 is SVGAGI. This CDR3 spans 15 amino acids.

The chain is built from TRBV5-1 and TRBJ1-1, with 7 nucleotides matching TRBD1. CDR1 and CDR2 (germline): SGHRS, YFSETQ. This CDR3 is 14 amino acids long. Trimming cost V 1 base and J 3 bases; bases outside gene matches: 3. CDR3 in amino acids: CASSLRGRDTEAFF. The CDR3 DNA reads as TGCGCCAGCAGCTTGAGGGGGCGGGACACTGAAGCTTTCTTT.

This chain connects TRBV4-1 to TRBJ1-2; D is perhaps TRBD1 (5 bases). V was clipped by 2 bases and J by 8 bases, with 18 bases between them. The CDR3 loop spans 15 amino acids. Per the germline V gene, CDR1 is MGHRA and CDR2 is YSYEKL. CDR3 bases: TGCGCCAGCAGCCAAACATTTCCGGGGGTCTGGGGCTACACCTTC. This translates into CASSQTFPGVWGYTF.

This clone was seen only a few times. The V call is TRBV5-5, the J call TRBJ1-1; tentative D call: TRBD1 (5 bases). CDR1 is SGHKS, CDR2 YYEKEE, per germline (reference sequence). V was clipped by 0 bases and J by 6 bases, with 12 bases between them. The CDR3 runs to 14 residues. CDR3 sequence (DNA): TGTGCCAGCAGCTTGGCGCAGGGTCACGCTGAAGCTTTCTTT. This gives the protein CASSLAQGHAEAFF.

The gene calls are TRBV9 and TRBJ2-2; D is ambiguous. V was pared by 7 bases and J by 11 bases, with 18 bases between. Germline lookup yields CDR1 SGDLS and CDR2 YYNGEE. This CDR3 region has 13 residues. CDR3 protein: CASSRDGQDELFF. In nucleotides, the CDR3 is TGTGCCAGCTCAAGAGACGGCCAGGATGAGCTGTTTTTT.

This clone appeared a single time. The gene calls are TRBV9 and TRBJ2-3, with a tentative D call TRBD2 (5 bases). The CDR3 contains 18 residues. The germline gives CDR1 SGDLS, CDR2 YYNGEE. The V gene lost 0 bases and the J gene lost 2 bases, with 19 bases spanning the gap. CDR3 in amino acids: CASSVDGGSGPSTDTQYF. The CDR3 DNA is TGTGCCAGCAGCGTAGACGGAGGAAGTGGACCCTCCACAGATACGCAGTATTTT.

On this clone: Other DNA variants within this sample encode the same CDR3. The V gene is TRBV2, the J gene TRBJ2-7, with D tentatively TRBD1 (6 bases). The germline gives CDR1 SNHLY, CDR2 FYNNEI. The ends were cut back, 7 bases at V and 2 bases at J, with 9 bases in the middle. CDR3 length equals 12 residues. In DNA form, the CDR3 reads TGTGCCAGCAAGGACAGTACCTACGAGCAGTACTTC. Its translation is CASKDSTYEQYF.

This clone was counted a few times. The gene calls are TRBV10-3 and TRBJ1-4, with a tentative D call TRBD1 (6 bases). Germline V CDR1 and CDR2: ENHRY, SYGVKD. The CDR3 length is 14 residues. Trimming cost V 7 bases and J 0 bases, with 9 bases left between them. The CDR3 DNA sequence: TGTGCCATCAAGGGGGACCCAACTAATGAAAAACTGTTTTTT. It specifies CAIKGDPTNEKLFF.

This clone was found a few times. The chain is built from TRBV5-1 and TRBJ1-4; 9 bases are shared with TRBD1. Germline CDR1 reads SGHRS; CDR2 reads YFSETQ. The length of the CDR3 is 15 residues. V lost 1 base, J lost 9 bases, and 7 bases stayed unmatched. The CDR3 nucleotides read TGCGCCAGCAGCTTGTGGGGGACAGGGAGTCAAAAACTGTTTTTT. Amino acids: CASSLWGTGSQKLFF. The full variable domain, its missing parts supplied by reference TRBV5-1 and TRBJ1-4, is KAGVTQTPRYLIKTRGQQVTLSCSPISGHRSVSWYQQTPGQGLQFLFEYFSETQRNKGNFPGRFSGRQFSNSRSEMNVSTLELGDSALYLCASSLWGTGSQKLFFGSGTQLSVL.